The 26 T cell receptor beta chains below were found in one sample sequenced in a study of cytomegalovirus exposure and HLA in healthy donors. The PCR had 60 Vbeta and 13 Jbeta primers. Libraries were prepared by immunoSEQ multiplex PCR; TCRdb keeps only in-frame clonotypes and omits some of them. The table records about 59,000 clones, roughly 90% of them present only once. Sequencing was performed on PBMCs. The receptors shown here come from a young man in good health and CMV-seropositive.

J is TRBJ2-1 and V is TRBV19; D not resolved. Trimming shortened V by 1 base and J by 9 bases, and 13 bases separated the two germline ends. The V gene's germline CDR1 is LNHDA and CDR2 SQIVND (reference sequence). CDR3 length: 14 amino acids. DNA for the CDR3: TGTGCCAGTAGTATAGGCACAGAGTCAGGTGAGCAGTTCTTC. Protein product: CASSIGTESGEQFF.

The chain carries TRBV5-1 and TRBJ2-5, with D perhaps TRBD2 (5 bases). V dropped 4 bases and J dropped 3 bases, with 10 bases sitting between them. The CDR3 runs to 13 residues. Per germline, CDR1 SGHRS and CDR2 YFSETQ. The CDR3 loop is CASSPDSEETQYF. The CDR3 bases are TGCGCCAGCAGCCCGGACTCGGAAGAGACCCAGTACTTC.

The rearrangement uses TRBV10-2 and TRBJ2-2, with D hard to call. The germline CDR1 and CDR2 sequences are WSHSY and SAAADI. Trimming left V 4 bases short and J 2 bases short, with 8 bases between. This CDR3 has 14 amino acids. CDR3 residues: CASSVGRNTGELFF. The CDR3 bases are TGCGCCAGCAGTGTTGGGCGCAACACCGGGGAGCTGTTTTTT.

V is TRBV9 and J is TRBJ2-2; 9 nucleotides agree with TRBD2. This CDR3 has 16 amino acids. Germline V gene sequence: CDR1 SGDLS, CDR2 YYNGEE. Trimming cost V 4 bases and J 4 bases; bases outside gene matches: 8. DNA of the CDR3: TGTGCCAGCAGCCGGTTAGCGGGGGCGGGCACCGGGGAGCTGTTTTTT. Translating it yields CASSRLAGAGTGELFF.

This clone was recorded once. The CDR3 loop reads CAWCLRGADTQYF. CDR3 nucleotide sequence: TGTGCCTGGTGCCTCCGGGGGGCAGATACGCAGTATTTT. The chain carries TRBV30 and TRBJ2-3; 7 nucleotides line up with TRBD2. V dropped 5 bases and J dropped 4; count of bases not matched to a gene: 6. The CDR3 consists of 13 residues. CDR1 is GTSNPN, CDR2 SVGIG, per germline (reference sequence).

The rearrangement links TRBV27 to TRBJ1-4; perhaps TRBD1 as D (6 bases). The CDR3 length is 14 residues. V was trimmed by 3 bases and J by 8 bases, leaving 13 bases between them. The germline gives CDR1 MNHEY, CDR2 SMNVEV (reference sequence). Here the CDR3 reads CASSLETGGEKLFF. For the CDR3, the DNA is TGTGCCAGCAGTTTGGAGACAGGTGGGGAAAAACTGTTTTTT.

The chain links TRBV4-1 to TRBJ1-4; no firm D call. The CDR3 consists of 15 residues. Germline V gene lookup returns CDR1 MGHRA and CDR2 YSYEKL. Trimming took 0 bases from V and 7 from J, leaving 12 bases between them. The CDR3, as DNA: TGCGCCAGCAGCCAAGATCGATGGGGAGGTGAAAAACTGTTTTTT. It yields the protein CASSQDRWGGEKLFF.

Worth noting for this clone: Other nucleotide sequences in the sample specify the same CDR3. The chain is built from TRBV6-5 and TRBJ2-1, with a weak D call TRBD1 (6 bases). CDR3 length equals 14 residues. The V end lost 2 bases, the J end lost 5 bases, and 10 bases lay between the germline ends. Germline V gives CDR1 MNHEY, CDR2 SVGAGI. The CDR3 protein is CASSYTTGNNEQFF. CDR3 in DNA: TGTGCCAGCAGTTACACGACAGGAAACAATGAGCAGTTCTTC.

Regarding this clone: Given a much more abundant clone one base away, this may be a read error. This CDR3 fails to terminate in the conserved phenylalanine or tryptophan, so it likely reflects a read error. The rearrangement links TRBV5-1 to TRBJ1-2; 7 nucleotides align to TRBD1. Per germline, CDR1 SGHRS and CDR2 YFSETQ. J gave up 5 bases and V 0 bases, and 1 base lay outside the gene matches. CDR3 size: 13 residues. The CDR3 DNA reads TGCGCCAGCAGCTTGGAACAGGGGTATGGCTACACCCTC. This codes for CASSLEQGYGYTL.

This clone was seen more than once but under ten times. This chain uses TRBV6-6 with TRBJ1-1; weak D call: TRBD1 (5 bases). The CDR3 covers 14 residues. Per the germline V gene, CDR1 is MNHNY and CDR2 is SVGAGI (reference sequence). Trimming cost V 4 bases and J 3 bases, with 12 bases left between them. CDR3 in DNA: TGTGCCAGCAGTTTCGTTACAGGCGACACTGAAGCTTTCTTT. Translating it yields CASSFVTGDTEAFF.

The V gene is TRBV29-1, the J gene TRBJ1-1; D gene ambiguous. This CDR3 has 14 amino acids. CDR1 is SQVTM and CDR2 is ANQGSEA in the germline V gene. Trimming stripped 2 bases from V and 0 bases from J, with 10 bases between. The CDR3 DNA is TGCAGCGTTGAATTTCCCGTTCTGAACACTGAAGCTTTCTTT. It translates to CSVEFPVLNTEAFF.

The chain links TRBV7-2 to TRBJ2-3; D is ambiguous. Trimming stripped 3 bases from V and 2 bases from J, with 12 bases between. CDR3 length: 15 amino acids. The germline gives CDR1 SGHTA, CDR2 FQGNSA. The CDR3 DNA reads TGTGCCAGCAGCTTCCTATCCCAGGTCACAGATACGCAGTATTTT. This translates into CASSFLSQVTDTQYF.

The chain uses TRBV19 and TRBJ2-7, with a weak D call TRBD1 (5 bases). Trimming took off 5 bases at V and 1 base at J, with 15 bases between the two ends. The CDR3 contains 15 residues. Germline values: CDR1 LNHDA, CDR2 SQIVND (reference sequence). CDR3 in amino acids: CASSSSGWESYEQYF. CDR3 DNA: TGTGCCAGTAGTTCTTCAGGGTGGGAATCCTACGAGCAGTACTTC. Variable domain in full (rest from reference TRBV19 and TRBJ2-7): DGGITQSPKYLFRKEGQNVTLSCEQNLNHDAMYWYRQDPGQGLRLIYYSQIVNDFQKGDIAEGYSVSREKKESFPLTVTSAQKNPTAFYLCASSSSGWESYEQYFGPGTRLTVT.

The J gene is TRBJ2-1, the V gene TRBV9; 12 bases are shared with TRBD2. This CDR3 spans 15 amino acids. Looked up from germline, CDR1 is SGDLS and CDR2 is YYNGEE. After removal of 2 bases from V and 8 bases from J, the junction contained 5 bases not matched to a gene. The CDR3 DNA reads TGTGCCAGCAGCGTTTCTAGCGGGAGGGGCGATGAGCAGTTCTTC. This encodes CASSVSSGRGDEQFF.

The V gene is TRBV5-1, the J gene TRBJ1-2; weak D call: TRBD1 (6 bases). V dropped 3 bases and J dropped 5 bases, with 8 bases sitting between them. The germline CDR1 and CDR2 sequences are SGHRS and YFSETQ. The CDR3 consists of 12 residues. The CDR3 here is CASSSQGYGYTF. The CDR3 region has the DNA TGCGCCAGCAGCTCGCAGGGGTATGGCTACACCTTC.

DNA for the CDR3: TGTGCCAGTAGTATTGGGGACAGGGGAAGCAATCAGCCCCAGCATTTT. It yields the protein CASSIGDRGSNQPQHF. The chain carries TRBV19 and TRBJ1-5, with TRBD1 identical over 10 bases. V lost 3 bases and J lost 1; bases outside the gene matches: 3. The CDR3 runs 16 residues. Per the germline V gene, CDR1 is LNHDA and CDR2 is SQIVND (reference sequence).

The V call is TRBV30, the J call TRBJ2-5; 7 bases are a match to TRBD1. The germline V gene encodes CDR1 GTSNPN and CDR2 SVGIG (reference sequence). Trimming cost V 4 bases and J 2 bases; bases outside gene matches: 7. CDR3 size: 14 residues. The CDR3 sequence: CAWKRGRVQETQYF. The CDR3 DNA follows: TGTGCCTGGAAAAGGGGGCGAGTACAAGAGACCCAGTACTTC.

The chain combines TRBV6-5 with TRBJ2-1; TRBD1 matches 8 bases. The CDR3 length is 14 residues. From germline, CDR1 is MNHEY and CDR2 SVGAGI. Trimming took 7 bases from V and 6 from J; bases not matched to a gene: 8. CDR3 sequence: CASTDRGWGNEQFF. The CDR3 nucleotides are TGTGCCAGCACTGACAGGGGATGGGGCAATGAGCAGTTCTTC.

The DNA for the CDR3 is TGTGCCTGGAGCTTCGGACAGGGGGGCCGGTGGTCGGGCTACACCTTC. Amino acid sequence: CAWSFGQGGRWSGYTF. V gene TRBV30 combines with J gene TRBJ1-2; 10 nucleotides align to TRBD1. Germline lookup yields CDR1 GTSNPN and CDR2 SVGIG (reference sequence). CDR3 length: 16 amino acids. V was pared by 3 bases and J by 8 bases, with 15 bases of the junction left unmatched.

The chain combines TRBV9 with TRBJ2-3, with TRBD1 identical over 7 bases. V shed 3 bases, J shed 3 bases, and the junction held 4 bases outside the gene matches. Looked up from germline, CDR1 is SGDLS and CDR2 is YYNGEE. This CDR3 contains 14 residues. The DNA for the CDR3 is TGTGCCAGCAGCGGCCGACAGGGAACAGATACGCAGTATTTT. Its translation is CASSGRQGTDTQYF.

In DNA, the CDR3 is TGTGCCAGTAGTGCTTTGACTAGCGGGAAGGAGAGGACCGGGGAGCTGTTTTTT. This codes for CASSALTSGKERTGELFF. V is TRBV19 and J is TRBJ2-2; 11 bases match TRBD2. CDR1 is LNHDA and CDR2 is SQIVND in the germline V gene (reference sequence). The V and J ends lost 5 bases and 5 bases, in that order; junction bases with no gene match: 13. The CDR3 is 18 residues long.

The chain couples TRBV4-3 to TRBJ1-4; D gene ambiguous. Looked up from germline, CDR1 is LGHNA and CDR2 is YSLEER. The CDR3 is 17 residues long. The V and J ends lost 0 bases and 0 bases respectively, with 11 bases between them. The CDR3 nucleotides read TGCGCCAGCAGCCAAGAATCTCTCCTAGCAACTAATGAAAAACTGTTTTTT. Protein: CASSQESLLATNEKLFF.

The table lists this clone with a count of one. V and J are TRBV7-3 and TRBJ2-2, with TRBD1 as a possible D gene (6 bases). Germline CDR1 is SGHTA and CDR2 is FQGTGA. V was clipped by 5 bases and J by 2 bases, with 9 bases between them. The CDR3 runs to 14 residues. CDR3 sequence: CASSLQGNTGELFF. In DNA, the CDR3 is TGTGCCAGCAGCCTACAGGGTAACACCGGGGAGCTGTTTTTT.

With regard to this clone: An end of the junction differs from the germline gene, which may be a read error. The rearrangement joins TRBV6-1 to TRBJ1-2, with D perhaps matching TRBD1 (5 bases). Germline V gene lookup returns CDR1 MNHNS and CDR2 SASEGT. CDR3 size: 13 residues. The CDR3 bases are TGTGCCAGCAGTGAATTTACCCCGGTACAGGCCCACTTC. Protein: CASSEFTPVQAHF.

The chain has TRBV7-6 and TRBJ1-1; 7 bases are a match to TRBD1. Germline CDR1 and CDR2: SGHVS and FNYEAQ. CDR3 length: 13 amino acids. J lost 0 bases, V lost 8 bases, and 3 bases had no gene match. The CDR3 spells CASGDRVNTEAFF. The CDR3, as DNA: TGTGCCAGCGGAGACAGGGTGAACACTGAAGCTTTCTTT.

The chain joins TRBV28 to TRBJ2-1; possibly TRBD2 for D (6 bases). Trimming left V 6 bases short and J 0 bases short, with 15 bases between. In germline, CDR1 is MDHEN, CDR2 SYDVKM. This CDR3 region has 16 residues. CDR3 loop: CASSAPSVSSYNEQFF. The CDR3 coding sequence is TGTGCCAGCAGCGCTCCTAGCGTAAGCTCCTACAATGAGCAGTTCTTC.